What follows describes a single TCR beta chain. Its antigen is as yet unknown. The PCR contained 60 Vbeta and 13 Jbeta primers. Original data processing: A follow-up analysis tallied 86 million or so unique TCR beta chains, approximately 11 million shared. The method was immunoSEQ multiplex PCR; TCRdb's version includes in-frame clones alone and lacks a portion of them. The V and J calls and clone size are taken from that table; D and trimming were inferred from the DNA. The sample carries about 90,000 clones, roughly four fifths recorded once. The J segment lost 3 bases and the V segment lost 5 bases, leaving 3 bases of the junction unmatched. The CDR3 runs to 14 residues. Germline CDR1 and CDR2: MNHEY and SMNVEV (reference sequence). The source of the sample is a study of cytomegalovirus exposure and HLA in healthy donors. Study results and limitations: A cluster of highly shared sequence variants was likely a sequencing artifact. In a later analysis, 15,000 to 20,000 TCR beta sequences were associated with HLA alleles at 0.05 false discovery rate. Analysis was carried out at a later point, and it linked a missense DCLRE1C variant to TCR beta V- and J-gene trimming.

This chain links TRBV27 with TRBJ2-1; 8 bases match TRBD2. The sequencing input was PBMCs. This TCR was recovered from a woman aged 60 to 75 in good health and CMV-seropositive. CDR3 nucleotide sequence: TGTGCCAGCAGTATGACTAGCGTCTACAATGAGCAGTTCTTC. Its translation is CASSMTSVYNEQFF.